Sequencing of this T cell receptor (beta chain) was carried out in a study of blood T cell repertoires in COVID-19. At the level of the study: There were acute and convalescent COVID-19 samples, and they came from the United States, Italy and Spain. In each case, the material was cDNA or gDNA derived from T cells, B-cell-depleted T cells, or PBMCs.

In the study's own analysis: How many nucleated cells were present was estimated from reference gene primer amplification. The repertoire was sequenced with immunoSEQ multiplex PCR; TCRdb's copy has only in-frame clones and lacks some. V, J and clone size are those of that table, while D and trimming were read from the DNA. This table has about 75,000 clones, 88% appearing once. The clonotype was recovered from a human donor in a cohort sampled during active COVID-19. What was sequenced was peripheral blood.

The CDR3 DNA sequence: TGTGCCAGCAGCCCACGCCCCAGAACGGGGACCCAGTACTTC. This translates into CASSPRPRTGTQYF. The chain uses TRBV7-2 and TRBJ2-5; D is unclear. The CDR3 covers 14 residues. Looked up from germline, CDR1 is SGHTA and CDR2 is FQGNSA. V lost 5 bases, J lost 7 bases, and 17 bases lay in between.